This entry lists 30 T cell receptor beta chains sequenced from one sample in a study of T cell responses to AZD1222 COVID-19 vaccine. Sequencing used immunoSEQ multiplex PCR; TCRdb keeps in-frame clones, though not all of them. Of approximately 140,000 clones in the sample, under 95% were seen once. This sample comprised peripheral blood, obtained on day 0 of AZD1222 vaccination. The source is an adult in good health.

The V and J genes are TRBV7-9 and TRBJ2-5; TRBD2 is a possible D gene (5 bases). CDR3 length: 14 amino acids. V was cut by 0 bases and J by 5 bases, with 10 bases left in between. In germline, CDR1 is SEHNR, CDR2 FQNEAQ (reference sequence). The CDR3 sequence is CASSLAGERETQYF. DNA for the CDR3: TGTGCCAGCAGCTTAGCTGGGGAGCGGGAGACCCAGTACTTC.

The DNA of the CDR3 is TGTGCCAGCTCACCTGGGACAGAGAACACCGGGGAGCTGTTTTTT. Its protein product is CASSPGTENTGELFF. V is TRBV18 and J is TRBJ2-2; TRBD1 matches 7 bases. This CDR3 contains 15 residues. The V gene's germline CDR1 is KGHSH and CDR2 LQKENI. The ends lost 3 bases at V and 1 base at J; junction bases unmatched: 2.

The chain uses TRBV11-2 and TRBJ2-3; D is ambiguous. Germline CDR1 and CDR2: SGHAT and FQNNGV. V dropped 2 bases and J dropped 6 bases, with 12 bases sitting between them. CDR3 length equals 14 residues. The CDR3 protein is CASSLNHFVDTQYF. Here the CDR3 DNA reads TGTGCCAGCAGCTTAAACCACTTTGTGGATACGCAGTATTTT.

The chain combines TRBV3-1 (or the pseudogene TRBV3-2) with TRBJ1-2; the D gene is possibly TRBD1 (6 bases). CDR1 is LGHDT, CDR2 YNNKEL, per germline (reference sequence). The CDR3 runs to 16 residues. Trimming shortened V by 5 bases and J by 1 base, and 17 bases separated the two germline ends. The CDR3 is CASSYVGTKINYGYTF. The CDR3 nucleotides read TGTGCCAGCAGCTATGTTGGGACAAAAATTAACTATGGCTACACCTTC.

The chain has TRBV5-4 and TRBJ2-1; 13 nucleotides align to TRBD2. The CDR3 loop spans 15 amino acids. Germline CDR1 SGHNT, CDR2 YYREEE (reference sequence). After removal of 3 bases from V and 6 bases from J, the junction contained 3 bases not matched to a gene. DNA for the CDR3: TGTGCCAGCAGCTGGACTAGCGGGAGTGGCAATGAGCAGTTCTTC. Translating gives CASSWTSGSGNEQFF.

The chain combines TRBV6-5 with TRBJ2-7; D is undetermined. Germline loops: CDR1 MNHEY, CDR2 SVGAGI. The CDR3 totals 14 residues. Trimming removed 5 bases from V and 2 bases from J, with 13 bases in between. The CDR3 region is CASSTTTRPYEQYF. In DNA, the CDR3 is TGTGCCAGCAGTACCACAACCAGACCCTACGAGCAGTACTTC.

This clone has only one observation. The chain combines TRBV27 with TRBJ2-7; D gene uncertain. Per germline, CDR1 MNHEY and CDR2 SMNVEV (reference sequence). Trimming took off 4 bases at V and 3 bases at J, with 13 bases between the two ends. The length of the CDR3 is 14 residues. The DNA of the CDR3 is TGTGCCAGCAGTTCCACCGGGTTCGTCTACGAGCAGTACTTC. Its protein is CASSSTGFVYEQYF.

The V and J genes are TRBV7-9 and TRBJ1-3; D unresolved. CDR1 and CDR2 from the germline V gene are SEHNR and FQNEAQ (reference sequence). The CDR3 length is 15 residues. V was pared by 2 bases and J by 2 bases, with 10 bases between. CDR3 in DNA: TGTGCCAGCAGCTTATACCCTTTAGCTGGAAACACCATATATTTT. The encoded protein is CASSLYPLAGNTIYF.

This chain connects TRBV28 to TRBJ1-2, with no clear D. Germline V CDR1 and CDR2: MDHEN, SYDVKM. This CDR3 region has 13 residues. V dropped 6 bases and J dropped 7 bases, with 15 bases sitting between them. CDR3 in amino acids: CASRLATFPGYTF. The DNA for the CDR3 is TGTGCCAGCAGGCTTGCGACGTTTCCTGGCTACACCTTC.

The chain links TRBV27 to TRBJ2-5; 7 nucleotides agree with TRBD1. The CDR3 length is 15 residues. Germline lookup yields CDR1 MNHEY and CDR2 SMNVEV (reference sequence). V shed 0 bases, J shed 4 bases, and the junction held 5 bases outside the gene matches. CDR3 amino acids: CASSLSLGGRETQYF. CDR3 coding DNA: TGTGCCAGCAGTTTATCTCTAGGGGGCAGAGAGACCCAGTACTTC.

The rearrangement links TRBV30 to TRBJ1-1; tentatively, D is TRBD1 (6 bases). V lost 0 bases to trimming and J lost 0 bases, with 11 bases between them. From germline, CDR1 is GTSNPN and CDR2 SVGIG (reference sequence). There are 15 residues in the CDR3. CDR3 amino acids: CAWSVWGGMNTEAFF. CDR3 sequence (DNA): TGTGCCTGGAGTGTATGGGGGGGCATGAACACTGAAGCTTTCTTT.

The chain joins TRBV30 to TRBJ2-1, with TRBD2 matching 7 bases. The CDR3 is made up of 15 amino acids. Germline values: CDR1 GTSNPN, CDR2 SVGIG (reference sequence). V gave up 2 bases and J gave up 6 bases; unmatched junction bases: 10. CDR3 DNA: TGTGCCTGGAGTCCGACTTTTGGCGGGGGCAATGAGCAGTTCTTC. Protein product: CAWSPTFGGGNEQFF.

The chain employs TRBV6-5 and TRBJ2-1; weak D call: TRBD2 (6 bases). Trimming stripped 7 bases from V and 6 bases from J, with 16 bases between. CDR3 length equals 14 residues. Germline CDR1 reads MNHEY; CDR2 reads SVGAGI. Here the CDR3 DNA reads TGTGCCAGCACCGGCGGAGGGCCGGCCAATGAGCAGTTCTTC. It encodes CASTGGGPANEQFF.

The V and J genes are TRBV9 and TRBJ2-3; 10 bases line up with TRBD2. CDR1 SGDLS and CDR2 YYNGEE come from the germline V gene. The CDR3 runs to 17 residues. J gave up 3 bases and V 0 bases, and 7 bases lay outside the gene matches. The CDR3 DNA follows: TGTGCCAGCAGCGTAGGGTTAGCGGGAGGTCGGACAGATACGCAGTATTTT. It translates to CASSVGLAGGRTDTQYF. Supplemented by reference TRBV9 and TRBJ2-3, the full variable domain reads DSGVTQTPKHLITATGQRVTLRCSPRSGDLSVYWYQQSLDQGLQFLIQYYNGEERAKGNILERFSAQQFPDLHSELNLSSLELGDSALYFCASSVGLAGGRTDTQYFGPGTRLTVL.

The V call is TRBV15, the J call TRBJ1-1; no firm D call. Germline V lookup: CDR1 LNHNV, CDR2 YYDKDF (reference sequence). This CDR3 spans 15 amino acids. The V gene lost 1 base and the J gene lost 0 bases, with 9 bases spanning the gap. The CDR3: CATSRAGFMNTEAFF. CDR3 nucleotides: TGTGCCACCAGCAGAGCGGGATTTATGAACACTGAAGCTTTCTTT.

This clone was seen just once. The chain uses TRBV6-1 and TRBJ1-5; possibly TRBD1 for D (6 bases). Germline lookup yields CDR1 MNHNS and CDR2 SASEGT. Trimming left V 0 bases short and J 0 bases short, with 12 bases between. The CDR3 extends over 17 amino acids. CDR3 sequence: CASSEAFGGSSNQPQHF. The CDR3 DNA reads TGTGCCAGCAGTGAAGCCTTCGGGGGCAGTAGCAATCAGCCCCAGCATTTT.

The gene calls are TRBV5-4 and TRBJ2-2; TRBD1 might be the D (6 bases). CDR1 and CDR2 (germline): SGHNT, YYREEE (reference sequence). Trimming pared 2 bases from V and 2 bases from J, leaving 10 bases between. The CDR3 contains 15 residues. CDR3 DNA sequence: TGTGCCAGCAGCTTTGGGACACGAAACACCGGGGAGCTGTTTTTT. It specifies CASSFGTRNTGELFF.

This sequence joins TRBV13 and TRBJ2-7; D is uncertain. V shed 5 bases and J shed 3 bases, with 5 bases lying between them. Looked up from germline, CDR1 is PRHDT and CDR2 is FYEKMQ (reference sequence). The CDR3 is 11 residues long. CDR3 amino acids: CASSRGYEQYF. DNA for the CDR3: TGTGCCAGCAGCAGAGGCTACGAGCAGTACTTC. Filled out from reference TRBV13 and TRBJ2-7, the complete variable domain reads AAGVIQSPRHLIKEKRETATLKCYPIPRHDTVYWYQQGPGQDPQFLISFYEKMQSDKGSIPDRFSAQQFSDYHSELNMSSLELGDSALYFCASSRGYEQYFGPGTRLTVT.

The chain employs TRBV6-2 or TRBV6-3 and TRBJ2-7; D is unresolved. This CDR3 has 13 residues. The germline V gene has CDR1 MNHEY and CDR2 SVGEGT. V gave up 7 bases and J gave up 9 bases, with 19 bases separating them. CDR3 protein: CASTPRAIAGQYF. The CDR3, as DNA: TGTGCCAGCACCCCCCGGGCCATAGCAGGGCAGTACTTC.

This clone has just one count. CDR3 residues: CASVSSYNEQFF. The CDR3, as DNA: TGTGCCAGCGTGAGCTCCTACAATGAGCAGTTCTTC. The chain carries TRBV12-3 or TRBV12-4 and TRBJ2-1; D gene ambiguous. CDR3 length equals 12 residues. Trimming cost V 8 bases and J 0 bases, with 5 bases left between them.

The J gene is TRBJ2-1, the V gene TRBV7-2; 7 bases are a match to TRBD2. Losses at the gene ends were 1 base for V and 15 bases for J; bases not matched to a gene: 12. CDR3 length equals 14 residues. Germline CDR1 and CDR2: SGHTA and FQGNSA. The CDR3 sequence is CASSLGPSGQSRFF. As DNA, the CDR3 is TGTGCCAGCAGCTTAGGGCCTAGCGGCCAGAGTAGGTTCTTC.

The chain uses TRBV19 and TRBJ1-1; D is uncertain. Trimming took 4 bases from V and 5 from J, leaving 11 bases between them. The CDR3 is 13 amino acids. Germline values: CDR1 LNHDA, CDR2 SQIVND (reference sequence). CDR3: CASSTFRGTEAFF. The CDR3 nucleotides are TGTGCCAGTAGTACGTTTAGAGGAACTGAAGCTTTCTTT.

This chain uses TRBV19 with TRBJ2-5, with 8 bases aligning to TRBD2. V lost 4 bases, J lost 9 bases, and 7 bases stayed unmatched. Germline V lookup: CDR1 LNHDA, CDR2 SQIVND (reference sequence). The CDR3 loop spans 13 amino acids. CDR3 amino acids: CASSNGGDGAQYF. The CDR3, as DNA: TGTGCCAGTAGTAACGGGGGGGACGGGGCCCAGTACTTC. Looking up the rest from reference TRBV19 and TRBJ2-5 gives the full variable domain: DGGITQSPKYLFRKEGQNVTLSCEQNLNHDAMYWYRQDPGQGLRLIYYSQIVNDFQKGDIAEGYSVSREKKESFPLTVTSAQKNPTAFYLCASSNGGDGAQYFGPGTRLLVL.

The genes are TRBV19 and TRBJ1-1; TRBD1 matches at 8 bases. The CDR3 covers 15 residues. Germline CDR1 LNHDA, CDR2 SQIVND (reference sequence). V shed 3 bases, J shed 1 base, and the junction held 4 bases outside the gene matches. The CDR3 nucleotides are TGTGCCAGTAGTATTCGGACAGGGAAGAACACTGAAGCTTTCTTT. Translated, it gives CASSIRTGKNTEAFF.

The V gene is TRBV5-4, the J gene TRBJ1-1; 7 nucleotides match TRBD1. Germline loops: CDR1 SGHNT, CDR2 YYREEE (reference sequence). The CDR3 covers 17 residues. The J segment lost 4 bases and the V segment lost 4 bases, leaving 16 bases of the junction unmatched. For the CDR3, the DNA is TGTGCCAGCAGCAACGCGGGACCCAGGGGGGGAGGCACTGAAGCTTTCTTT. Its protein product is CASSNAGPRGGGTEAFF.

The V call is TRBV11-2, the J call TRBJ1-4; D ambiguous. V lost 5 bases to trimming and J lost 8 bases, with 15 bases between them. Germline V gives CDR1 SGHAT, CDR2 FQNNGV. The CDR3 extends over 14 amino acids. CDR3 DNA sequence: TGTGCCAGCAGCCAACGGGGAGGCTCGGAAAAACTGTTTTTT. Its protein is CASSQRGGSEKLFF.

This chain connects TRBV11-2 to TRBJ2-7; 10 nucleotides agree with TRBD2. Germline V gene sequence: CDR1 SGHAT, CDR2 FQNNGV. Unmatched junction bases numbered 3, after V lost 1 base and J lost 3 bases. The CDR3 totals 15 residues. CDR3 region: CASSLGGTSDYEQYF. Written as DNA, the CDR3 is TGTGCCAGCAGCTTAGGTGGGACTAGCGACTACGAGCAGTACTTC.

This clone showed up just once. CDR3 sequence reads: CASGLVPKDYSNQPQHF. Here the CDR3 DNA reads TGTGCTAGTGGTTTGGTACCCAAAGATTATAGCAATCAGCCCCAGCATTTT. The chain links TRBV12-5 to TRBJ1-5; unclear D gene. From germline, CDR1 is LGHNT and CDR2 FRNRAP. The CDR3 is 17 amino acids. The V and J ends lost 0 bases and 0 bases respectively, with 12 bases between them.

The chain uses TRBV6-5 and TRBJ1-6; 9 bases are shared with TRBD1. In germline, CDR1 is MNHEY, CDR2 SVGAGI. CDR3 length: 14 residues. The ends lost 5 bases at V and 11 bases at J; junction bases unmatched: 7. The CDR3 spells CASSPRTGETPLHF. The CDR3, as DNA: TGTGCCAGCAGTCCGCGGACAGGGGAGACACCCCTCCACTTT.

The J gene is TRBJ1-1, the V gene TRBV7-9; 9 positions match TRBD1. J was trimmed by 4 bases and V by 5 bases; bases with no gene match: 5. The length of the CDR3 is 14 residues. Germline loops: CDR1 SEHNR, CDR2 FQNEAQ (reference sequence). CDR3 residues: CASSIQGAGTEAFF. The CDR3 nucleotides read TGTGCCAGCAGCATACAGGGGGCCGGCACTGAAGCTTTCTTT.